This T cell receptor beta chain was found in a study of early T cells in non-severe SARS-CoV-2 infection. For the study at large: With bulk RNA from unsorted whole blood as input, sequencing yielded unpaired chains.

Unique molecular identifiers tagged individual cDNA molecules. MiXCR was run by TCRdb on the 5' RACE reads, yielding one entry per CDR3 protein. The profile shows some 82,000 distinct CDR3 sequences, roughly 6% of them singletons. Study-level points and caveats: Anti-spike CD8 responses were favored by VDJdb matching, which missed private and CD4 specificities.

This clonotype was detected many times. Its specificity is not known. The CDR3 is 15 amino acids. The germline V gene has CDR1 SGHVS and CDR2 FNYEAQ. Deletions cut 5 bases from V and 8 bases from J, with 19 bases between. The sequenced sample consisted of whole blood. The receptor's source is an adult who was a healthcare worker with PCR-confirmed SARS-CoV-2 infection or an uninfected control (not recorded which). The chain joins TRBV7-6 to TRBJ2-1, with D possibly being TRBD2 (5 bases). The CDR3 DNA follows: TGTGCCAGCAGCCCCTCCTCCGGGATGGTGCATGAGCAGTTCTTC. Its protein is CASSPSSGMVHEQFF.